Included here is one T cell receptor beta chain sequence, with context. Other DNA sequences in the sample encode the same CDR3. V lost 0 bases, J lost 3 bases, and 3 bases lay in between. Germline-derived CDR1 and CDR2 are SGHNT and YYREEE (reference sequence). CDR3 length: 12 amino acids. The authors ran the immunoSEQ assay, v3.0, at survey level. Data came from immunoSEQ multiplex PCR; TCRdb stores just in-frame clones and leaves some out. The table lists about 21,000 clones, around 77% of them singletons. The entry originates in a study of long-term antiretroviral therapy in people with HIV. The sequence derives from a woman between 40 and 50 years old with HIV. The input for sequencing was unsorted PBMCs, taken 1.7 to 1.8 years before starting antiretroviral therapy. The chain joins TRBV5-4 to TRBJ2-5; D is ambiguous. CDR3 loop: CASSLVEETQYF. DNA for the CDR3: TGTGCCAGCAGCTTGGTGGAAGAGACCCAGTACTTC.